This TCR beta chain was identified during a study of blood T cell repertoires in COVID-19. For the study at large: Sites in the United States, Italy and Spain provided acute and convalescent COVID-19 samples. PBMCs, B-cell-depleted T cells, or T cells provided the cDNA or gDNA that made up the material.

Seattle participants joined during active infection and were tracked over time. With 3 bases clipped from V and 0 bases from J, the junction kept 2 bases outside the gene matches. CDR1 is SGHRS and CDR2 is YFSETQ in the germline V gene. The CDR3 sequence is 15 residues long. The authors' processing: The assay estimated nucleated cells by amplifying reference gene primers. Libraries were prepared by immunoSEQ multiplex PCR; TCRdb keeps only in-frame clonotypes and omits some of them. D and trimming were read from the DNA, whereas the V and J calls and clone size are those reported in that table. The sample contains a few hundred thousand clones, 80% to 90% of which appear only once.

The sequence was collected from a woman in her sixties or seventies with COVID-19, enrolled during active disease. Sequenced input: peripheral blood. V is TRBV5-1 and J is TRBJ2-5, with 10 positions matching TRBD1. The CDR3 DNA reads TGCGCCAGCAGCTCGGACAGGGGGTACCAAGAGACCCAGTACTTC. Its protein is CASSSDRGYQETQYF.